The source of this TCR beta chain is a study of T cell repertoires in cytomegalovirus infection. TCRdb passed the reads through MiXCR, listing each CDR3 protein once. Here the sample spans 200,000 to 250,000 distinct CDR3 sequences, about 40% being singletons. Germline CDR1 MDHEN, CDR2 SYDVKM. The CDR3 consists of 13 residues. V lost 6 bases, J lost 4 bases, and 12 bases lay in between. Concerning this clonotype itself: What it binds is not known.

This sequence originates from a human donor in good health (CMV status not recorded). Some clones in this sample may be carry-over from other donors' samples. The rearrangement links TRBV28 to TRBJ1-1; no clear D. This material consisted of CD8+ T cells from cultured PBMCs, taken from culture after CMV antigen stimulation. CDR3 coding DNA: TGTGCCAGCAGGCACATCAGCATCACTGAAGCTTTCTTT. It specifies CASRHISITEAFF.